This T cell receptor beta chain was recovered during a study of T cells in Graves' hyperthyroidism and ophthalmopathy. Overall study: Before any treatment, at initial diagnosis, peripheral blood was collected.

Amplified TCR beta CDR3 regions came from RNA transcripts. Researchers ran a first-round RT-PCR on the TCR CDR3 using the HTBI primer set. TCRdb re-called the multiplex PCR reads through MiXCR, storing one row per CDR3 protein. Of 600,000 to 650,000 distinct CDR3 sequences listed, around 16% are singletons. This clonotype was observed many times. The CDR3 contains 14 residues. Looked up from germline, CDR1 is MDHEN and CDR2 is SYDVKM. Unmatched junction bases numbered 11, after V lost 6 bases and J lost 6 bases. The genes are TRBV28 and TRBJ2-7; 7 bases fit TRBD1. This TCR was recovered from a woman in her thirties with Graves' hyperthyroidism. Material: blood. This chain's CDR3 is CASRPTGDAREQYF. DNA of the CDR3: TGTGCCAGCAGACCTACAGGGGACGCTCGCGAGCAGTACTTC.